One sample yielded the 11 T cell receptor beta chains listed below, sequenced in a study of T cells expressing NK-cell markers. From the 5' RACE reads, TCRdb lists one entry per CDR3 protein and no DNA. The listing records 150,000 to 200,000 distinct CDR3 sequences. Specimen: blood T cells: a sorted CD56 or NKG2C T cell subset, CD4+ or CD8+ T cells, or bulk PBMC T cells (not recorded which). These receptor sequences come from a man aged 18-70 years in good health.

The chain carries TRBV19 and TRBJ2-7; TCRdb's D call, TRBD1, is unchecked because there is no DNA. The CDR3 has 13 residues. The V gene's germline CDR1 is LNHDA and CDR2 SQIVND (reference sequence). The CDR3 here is CASRDRGSNEQYF.

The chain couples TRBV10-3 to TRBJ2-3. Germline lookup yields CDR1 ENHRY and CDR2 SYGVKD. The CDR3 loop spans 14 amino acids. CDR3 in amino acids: CAISEMWTTDTQYF.

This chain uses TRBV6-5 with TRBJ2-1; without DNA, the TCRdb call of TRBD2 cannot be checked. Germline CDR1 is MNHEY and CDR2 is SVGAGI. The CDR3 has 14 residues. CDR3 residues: CASSFDIRGGEQFF.

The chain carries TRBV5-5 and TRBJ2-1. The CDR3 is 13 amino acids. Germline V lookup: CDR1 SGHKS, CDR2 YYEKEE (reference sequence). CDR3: CASSVTAWDEQFF. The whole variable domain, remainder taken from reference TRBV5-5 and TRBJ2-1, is DAGVTQSPTHLIKTRGQQVTLRCSPISGHKSVSWYQQVLGQGPQFIFQYYEKEERGRGNFPDRFSARQFPNYSSELNVNALLLGDSALYLCASSVTAWDEQFFGPGTRLTVL.

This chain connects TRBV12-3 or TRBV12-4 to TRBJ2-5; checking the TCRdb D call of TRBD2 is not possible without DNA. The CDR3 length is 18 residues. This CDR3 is CASSFRGHGRGGQETQYF.

The CDR3 is CASIRSGGFYNEQFF. The chain links TRBV27 to TRBJ2-1; the D call of TRBD2 rests on TCRdb alone, since no DNA is present to check it. The length of the CDR3 is 15 residues. Germline V gives CDR1 MNHEY, CDR2 SMNVEV (reference sequence).

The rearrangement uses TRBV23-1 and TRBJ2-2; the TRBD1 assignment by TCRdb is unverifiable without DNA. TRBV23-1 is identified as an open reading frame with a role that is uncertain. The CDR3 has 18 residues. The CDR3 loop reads CASSPPGQEKPNTGELFF.

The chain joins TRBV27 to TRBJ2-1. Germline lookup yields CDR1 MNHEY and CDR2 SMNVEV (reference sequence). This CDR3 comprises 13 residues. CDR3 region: CASGWASDNEQFF.

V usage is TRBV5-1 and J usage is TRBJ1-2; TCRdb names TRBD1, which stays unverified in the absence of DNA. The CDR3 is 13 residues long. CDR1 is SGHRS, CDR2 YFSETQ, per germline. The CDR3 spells CASSLSGGEGYTF.

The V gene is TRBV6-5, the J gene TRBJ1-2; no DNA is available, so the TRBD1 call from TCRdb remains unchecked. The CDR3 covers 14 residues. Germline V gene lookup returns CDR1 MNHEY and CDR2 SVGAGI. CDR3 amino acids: CASSYGTGVGGYTF.

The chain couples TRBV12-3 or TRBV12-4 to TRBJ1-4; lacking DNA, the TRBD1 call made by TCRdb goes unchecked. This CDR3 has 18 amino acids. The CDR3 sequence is CASTPSPHRGKVGEKLFF.